This T cell receptor beta chain was sequenced in a study of blood T cell repertoires in COVID-19. Study-wide context: Researchers got acute and convalescent COVID-19 samples from the United States, Italy and Spain. The cDNA or gDNA used as material had been derived from T cells, B-cell-depleted T cells, or PBMCs.

The germline V and J ends were trimmed by 1 base and 10 bases, with 17 bases remaining between them. The CDR3 covers 15 residues. CDR1 MGHRA and CDR2 YSYEKL come from the germline V gene. As originally analysed: Amplification of reference gene primers was used by the study to estimate nucleated cell counts. Here immunoSEQ multiplex PCR was the method, and the copy in TCRdb shows in-frame clones only, minus some. The V and J calls and the clone size are those of that table, but D and trimming were determined from the DNA. The sample holds fewer than 150,000 clones, approximately 87% seen once. The genes are TRBV4-1 and TRBJ2-1; D is unclear. Sequenced: peripheral blood. This receptor was obtained from a woman in her thirties or forties with acute or convalescent COVID-19. In nucleotides, the CDR3 is TGCGCCAGCAGCCAAGTGGGCTCGACGAACCGCGAGCAGTTCTTC. This sequence encodes CASSQVGSTNREQFF.